This T cell receptor (beta chain) was identified during a study of metastatic and nonmetastatic thyroid tumors. TCRdb called clones again from the PCR reads with MiXCR. The data contain about 16,000 clones, roughly 32% of them singletons. V dropped 8 bases and J dropped 7 bases, with 11 bases sitting between them. Germline V gene data show CDR1 as SEHNR and CDR2 as FQNEAQ (reference sequence). CDR3 size: 11 residues. Nobody among the patients had been given any treatment before thyroid surgery. This clone was found many times. The sample was tumor tissue. The source of this sequence is a female donor with papillary thyroid cancer or a benign thyroid nodule (not recorded which). Some clones in this sample may be carry-over from other donors' samples. The chain has TRBV7-9 and TRBJ1-1; D remains unclear. The chain's CDR3 is CASGGSNEAFF. Written as DNA, the CDR3 is TGTGCCAGCGGTGGGAGCAATGAAGCTTTCTTT. The variable domain in full, completed from reference TRBV7-9 and TRBJ1-1, reads DTGVSQNPRHKITKRGQNVTFRCDPISEHNRLYWYRQTLGQGPEFLTYFQNEAQLEKSRLLSDRFSAERPKGSFSTLEIQRTEQGDSAMYLCASGGSNEAFFGQGTRLTVV.